Listed below are T cell receptor beta chains from one sample, sequenced in a study of blood T cell repertoires in COVID-19. Repertoires were generated with immunoSEQ multiplex PCR, while TCRdb's copy carries only in-frame clones and drops some. The sample has approximately 300,000 clones; nearly 90% are singletons. The sample was PBMCs or T cells enriched from blood (not recorded which). These receptors were taken from a woman in her thirties who had recovered from COVID-19. Both conserved end residues are part of each CDR3. Fields, in order: J gene, V gene, CDR3 protein.

TRBJ1-4 | TRBV30 | CAWSRGGGEKLFF
TRBJ2-3 | TRBV9 | CASSLNSGLGDTQYF
TRBJ1-2 | TRBV11-2 | CASSSPKGRGVGYTF
TRBJ2-2 | TRBV19 | CASKAGTGELFF
TRBJ1-3 | TRBV9 | CASSVGSSALAAPNRNTIYF
TRBJ1-1 | TRBV6-5 | CASSYEAYTEAFF
TRBJ1-1 | TRBV11-2 | CASSLDRWTQRSPWAFF
TRBJ1-5 | TRBV19 | CASSTNGQLSNQPQHF
TRBJ1-1 | TRBV5-1 | CASSPGQGENTEAFF
TRBJ2-3 | TRBV11-2 | CASSPPGTGVGDTQYF
TRBJ2-7 | TRBV5-1 | CASSYQTGPYEQYF
TRBJ1-1 | TRBV11-2 | CASSSSGNTEAFF
TRBJ1-2 | TRBV28 | CASSSGQGAQGYTF
TRBJ2-5 | TRBV25-1 | CASRAWQDGETQYF
TRBJ1-1 | TRBV7-8 | CASSLLASNTEAFF
TRBJ1-3 | TRBV9 | CASSVRELVGGNTIYF
TRBJ2-1 | TRBV6-1 | CASSERGTAGVDEQFF
TRBJ2-2 | TRBV3-1/TRBV3-2 | CASSLRLAGVTNTGELFF
TRBJ2-7 | TRBV19 | CASSPNGGYEQYF
TRBJ1-2 | TRBV5-1 | CASSRDSTTYGYTF